This TCR beta chain is drawn from a study of CD8+ T cells in alopecia areata. Study-wide points: Patients displayed less clarity in TCR sharing than mice, a finding possibly related to HLA.

V dropped 3 bases and J dropped 5; count of bases not matched to a gene: 10. From germline, CDR1 is MGHDK and CDR2 SYGVNS. The CDR3 consists of 17 residues. This clone was seen a single time. What it binds is not known. Investigators isolated RNA and reverse transcribed it into cDNA to act as the sequencing template. The method was immunoSEQ multiplex PCR; TCRdb's version includes in-frame clones alone and lacks a portion of them. Of about 250,000 clones listed, roughly 60% are singletons. Treatment of the sample: oral pan-JAK inhibitor, 5-10 mg twice daily. The rearrangement joins TRBV25-1 to TRBJ2-3; 11 bases are a match to TRBD2. Sample: CD4+ T cells sorted from blood, taken at roughly week 52, from a patient treated with tofacitinib. The source is a human donor with alopecia areata. The CDR3 nucleotides are TGTGCCAGCAGTGAGAAGGTAGCGGGGGGGCTCAGAGATACGCAGTATTTT. It codes for CASSEKVAGGLRDTQYF.